Described below is a single T cell receptor beta chain sequence and its context. Its antigen specificity is not known. No quality values exist for individual bases; no much larger clone is one base distant. PBMCs were isolated by Ficoll-Paque density gradient centrifugation. V was cut back by 6 bases and J by 6 bases, leaving a gap of 20 bases between them. The germline V gene encodes CDR1 MNHNS and CDR2 SASEGT. From cysteine to phenylalanine, the CDR3 is 15 amino acids long. Only the CDR3 DNA stays, 45 bases, in frame from base 1. For sequencing, an Illumina NovaSeq 6000 was employed. TCRalpha and TCRbeta cDNA libraries were constructed by 5'RACE with constant-segment primers, with sample barcodes and unique molecular identifiers being introduced. Trizol reagent was used to extract RNA from every sample. Amplification of the libraries took two PCR steps, and the second step added a second sample barcode plus Illumina TruSeq adapters. Sequencing of the libraries was done on an Illumina NovaSeq, producing 2 x 150 bp paired-end reads. The authors' analysis ran thus. Demultiplexing of reads and collapsing into UMI-guided consensus sequences were performed with migec v1.2.7. Using mixcr v2.1.11, the UMI consensuses were aligned to TRA and TRB V and J templates and assembled into clonotypes. A clonotype was counted as expanded or contracted only when both edgeR and NoisET called the clonotype significant, with the noise models trained on biological replicates. For edgeR calls, the thresholds were a false discovery rate-adjusted p below 0.01 and a log2 fold-change of 1. As an exploratory analysis of dynamics, max-normalized trajectories of the 1000 most abundant clonotypes were examined with PCA combined with hierarchical clustering. Each responding clone was given a CD4 or CD8 phenotype based on the CD4+ and CD8+ repertoires, which had been sequenced separately. The public reads were quality trimmed at Q25 with fastp and then assembled into clones with MiXCR by TCRdb, keeping productive beta chains. Identical CDR3 proteins give one entry, which carries the most common genes and DNA. Clone size and V and J calls follow TCRdb, not the original study. For this sample there are a few hundred thousand distinct CDR3 sequences; about a fifth appear just once. The ten largest clones take up 7% to 9% of the sample.

This sample is part of a study of T-cell memory formation after mild COVID-19 (dated by TCRdb to the early 2020s). Concerning the study at large: TCR sequence clusters from the two donors were largely donor specific. In a couple of donors, T-cell clones that expanded and contracted after mild COVID-19 were tracked by sequencing TCRalpha and TCRbeta repertoires over time. The cohort comprised two young, previously healthy adult volunteers, one female and one male. What the authors observed across the whole study: The study covered only two mild cases, and larger cohorts including severe cases with pre-infection samples were considered necessary. Some responding clones were detected in pre-infection memory, suggesting pre-existing cross-reactive memory T cells joined the SARS-CoV-2 response. The second-wave clones that peaked on day 37 were not confirmed to be SARS-CoV-2 specific. From day 15 to 85, contracting clones showed balanced CD4/CD8 phenotypes, whereas a second wave of clones that expanded from day 15 to 37 leaned towards CD4+. Contracting CD4+ clones were found mainly in CM and EM memory subsets, while CD8+ clones were enriched in EMRA.

The chain joins TRBV6-1 to TRBJ1-1; the D gene is perhaps TRBD1, on 6 matching bases. The specimen was PBMCs or a T cell subset sorted from them (not recorded which). This clonotype was obtained from an adult woman who had mild COVID-19 (a few samples of this study predate the infection). The sample titles of this study are shuffled in the database, so cell type and time point are left out; the donor was told from shared clones. The CDR3 corresponds to CASSEWVPGAAEAFF. The DNA sequence follows: TGTGCCAGCAGCGAATGGGTGCCAGGGGCCGCTGAAGCTTTCTTT.